The next 32 T cell receptor beta chains were all read from a single sample in a study of CD8+ T cells in alopecia areata. Sequencing relied on a cDNA template that was reverse transcribed from extracted RNA. Clones were read by immunoSEQ multiplex PCR, and TCRdb kept only the in-frame ones, dropping some. This sample has about 200,000 clones, with roughly three fifths found just once. The sample comprised CD8+ T cells sorted from blood. The receptors shown here come from a human donor in good health.

The chain has TRBV5-6 and TRBJ2-5; the D gene is possibly TRBD2 (5 bases). The CDR3 sequence is 13 residues long. The V gene's germline CDR1 is SGHDT and CDR2 YYEEEE. V was clipped by 5 bases and J by 3 bases, with 11 bases between them. CDR3 sequence (DNA): TGTGCCAGCAGTGGGTCACTAGAAGAGACCCAGTACTTC. Protein sequence: CASSGSLEETQYF.

The chain has TRBV30 and TRBJ1-2; D call uncertain. There are 14 residues in the CDR3. CDR1 is GTSNPN, CDR2 SVGIG, per germline (reference sequence). The V end was cut by 2 bases, the J end by 2 bases, with 12 bases between. Here the CDR3 reads CAWSTPPENYGYTF. The CDR3 DNA reads TGTGCCTGGAGTACGCCTCCTGAGAACTATGGCTACACCTTC. The full variable domain, its missing parts supplied by reference TRBV30 and TRBJ1-2, is SQTIHQWPATLVQPVGSPLSLECTVEGTSNPNLYWYRQAAGRGLQLLFYSVGIGQISSEVPQNLSASRPQDRQFILSSKKLLLSDSGFYLCAWSTPPENYGYTFGSGTRLTVV.

The chain couples TRBV7-9 to TRBJ1-2; 10 bases are a match to TRBD1. The germline gives CDR1 SEHNR, CDR2 FQNEAQ (reference sequence). J was trimmed by 7 bases and V by 5 bases; bases with no gene match: 7. The CDR3 consists of 14 residues. Here the CDR3 DNA reads TGTGCCAGCAGCCCGACAGGGGGCTATTCTGGCTACACCTTC. It is translated as CASSPTGGYSGYTF.

V is TRBV5-6 and J is TRBJ1-5; weak D call: TRBD1 (5 bases). The CDR3 has 14 amino acids. V was trimmed by 4 bases and J by 4 bases, leaving 12 bases between them. Germline V CDR1 and CDR2: SGHDT, YYEEEE. The CDR3 coding sequence is TGTGCCAGCAGCCAATCGACAGCAAATCAGCCCCAGCATTTT. Translating gives CASSQSTANQPQHF.

The chain has TRBV4-1 and TRBJ1-2; the D gene is possibly TRBD1 (6 bases). CDR3 size: 15 residues. Trimming cost V 1 base and J 5 bases, with 14 bases left between them. Germline V gives CDR1 MGHRA, CDR2 YSYEKL. CDR3 nucleotides: TGCGCCAGCAGCCAAGTCACAGGGCTAGATTATGGCTACACCTTC. Its translation is CASSQVTGLDYGYTF.

In this sample, this clone turned up a few times. This chain joins TRBV7-9 and TRBJ2-7, with D unclear. Germline CDR1 is SEHNR and CDR2 is FQNEAQ (reference sequence). V gave up 5 bases and J gave up 0 bases, with 8 bases separating them. The CDR3 contains 13 residues. This CDR3 reads CASSALISYEQYF. CDR3 coding DNA: TGTGCCAGCAGCGCCTTGATCTCCTACGAGCAGTACTTC.

The CDR3: CASKVGRELYGYTF. CDR3 bases: TGTGCCAGCAAAGTTGGCAGGGAGCTATATGGCTACACCTTC. The V call is TRBV2, the J call TRBJ1-2, with a weak D call TRBD1 (5 bases). Germline-derived CDR1 and CDR2 are SNHLY and FYNNEI. V dropped 7 bases and J dropped 5 bases, with 17 bases sitting between them. The CDR3 loop spans 14 amino acids. The full variable domain, rest sourced from reference TRBV2 and TRBJ1-2, is EPEVTQTPSHQVTQMGQEVILRCVPISNHLYFYWYRQILGQKVEFLVSFYNNEISEKSEIFDDQFSVERPDGSNFTLKIRSTKLEDSAMYFCASKVGRELYGYTFGSGTRLTVV.

The CDR3 bases are TGTGCCAGCAGCCGTAGAGGGGTGGACACTGAAGCTTTCTTT. This translates into CASSRRGVDTEAFF. This chain joins TRBV27 and TRBJ1-1; D is perhaps TRBD1 (5 bases). Germline CDR1 and CDR2: MNHEY and SMNVEV (reference sequence). This CDR3 has 14 amino acids. V lost 6 bases to trimming and J lost 3 bases, with 14 bases between them.

The V gene is TRBV10-3, the J gene TRBJ2-5; the match to TRBD1 covers 7 bases. Germline CDR1 ENHRY, CDR2 SYGVKD. The CDR3 totals 13 residues. The ends lost 10 bases at V and 4 bases at J; junction bases unmatched: 9. The CDR3, as DNA: TGTGCCACCGCCACAGGGGTAGGAGAGACCCAGTACTTC. Its translation is CATATGVGETQYF.

The rearrangement joins TRBV9 to TRBJ2-4, with 10 positions matching TRBD2. CDR1 is SGDLS and CDR2 is YYNGEE in the germline V gene. The V and J ends lost 4 bases and 3 bases, in that order; junction bases with no gene match: 7. CDR3 length: 16 amino acids. CDR3 sequence (DNA): TGTGCCAGCAGCACCCTAGCGGGGGTTAACAAAAACATTCAGTACTTC. Amino acids: CASSTLAGVNKNIQYF.

This clone was counted between two and nine times. V usage is TRBV29-1 and J usage is TRBJ1-4; TRBD1 matches 8 bases. The J segment lost 8 bases and the V segment lost 2 bases, leaving 7 bases of the junction unmatched. The CDR3 has 14 residues. The V gene's germline CDR1 is SQVTM and CDR2 ANQGSEA. DNA of the CDR3: TGCAGCGTTGAACTGGGCAGGGGGCCCGAAAAACTGTTTTTT. Translation gives CSVELGRGPEKLFF.

This clone occurred a few times. The chain employs TRBV4-1 and TRBJ2-5; tentatively, D is TRBD2 (5 bases). Germline assignment: CDR1 MGHRA and CDR2 YSYEKL. CDR3 length: 15 residues. Trimming removed 6 bases at V and 5 bases at J, with 19 bases between. The CDR3 loop is CASRPAPGVEETQYF. The DNA of the CDR3 is TGCGCCAGCAGACCAGCCCCCGGGGTGGAGGAGACCCAGTACTTC.

The chain couples TRBV9 to TRBJ2-5, with D possibly being TRBD1 (6 bases). CDR3 length equals 13 residues. Germline V gene data show CDR1 as SGDLS and CDR2 as YYNGEE. Trimming removed 3 bases from V and 2 bases from J, with 8 bases in between. Here the CDR3 reads CASSGGQQETQYF. The CDR3 DNA is TGTGCCAGCAGCGGAGGACAGCAAGAGACCCAGTACTTC.

The genes are TRBV12-5 and TRBJ1-2; no clear D gene. Germline CDR1 reads LGHNT; CDR2 reads FRNRAP. This CDR3 is 11 amino acids long. The ends were cut back, 1 base at V and 8 bases at J, with 5 bases in the middle. In nucleotides, the CDR3 is TGTGCTAGTGGTTTGGGTAGGGGCTACACCTTC. Amino acid sequence: CASGLGRGYTF.

The chain is built from TRBV13 and TRBJ2-3, with no clear D. The V and J ends lost 5 bases and 4 bases respectively, with 10 bases between them. This CDR3 has 13 amino acids. The germline V gene has CDR1 PRHDT and CDR2 FYEKMQ (reference sequence). CDR3 nucleotides: TGTGCCAGCAGCCAGAAAGGAGCAGATACGCAGTATTTT. Amino acids: CASSQKGADTQYF.

The chain joins TRBV5-4 to TRBJ1-1, with TRBD1 as a possible D gene (5 bases). Germline V gene sequence: CDR1 SGHNT, CDR2 YYREEE (reference sequence). CDR3 size: 16 residues. V gave up 0 bases and J gave up 0 bases, with 12 bases separating them. The DNA of the CDR3 is TGTGCCAGCAGCTTGGCCGGGGGACTGATGAACACTGAAGCTTTCTTT. Translated: CASSLAGGLMNTEAFF.

V and J are TRBV27 and TRBJ2-5, with TRBD2 matching 10 bases. V was pared by 0 bases and J by 5 bases, with 6 bases of the junction left unmatched. The CDR3 runs to 16 residues. CDR1 is MNHEY and CDR2 is SMNVEV in the germline V gene (reference sequence). CDR3 protein: CASSLSSGGPGETQYF. CDR3 nucleotide sequence: TGTGCCAGCAGTTTATCTAGCGGGGGGCCCGGGGAGACCCAGTACTTC.

The sample holds a few counts of this clone. The chain joins TRBV29-1 to TRBJ2-7; maybe TRBD1 (5 bases). Germline values: CDR1 SQVTM, CDR2 ANQGSEA. The CDR3 spans 13 residues. The ends were cut back, 4 bases at V and 0 bases at J, with 10 bases in the middle. The CDR3 loop reads CSVVGVNSYEQYF. The DNA for the CDR3 is TGCAGCGTTGTAGGGGTAAACTCCTACGAGCAGTACTTC.

The genes are TRBV6-5 and TRBJ2-1; 7 positions match TRBD2. V shed 7 bases and J 2 bases; nucleotides not matched to a gene: 8. The CDR3 spans 15 residues. The germline V gene encodes CDR1 MNHEY and CDR2 SVGAGI. The CDR3 nucleotides are TGTGCCAGCACCACCATTGGGGGGGCCTACAATGAGCAGTTCTTC. It translates to CASTTIGGAYNEQFF.

This clone appeared a single time. This CDR3 is CASSVVAGAYNEQFF. The CDR3 DNA is TGTGCCAGCAGCGTAGTAGCGGGAGCCTACAATGAGCAGTTCTTC. This chain connects TRBV9 to TRBJ2-1, with TRBD2 matching over 9 bases. The CDR3 is 15 residues long. Trimming at V came to 0 bases and at J to 2 bases, leaving 0 bases not matched to a gene. CDR1 and CDR2 (germline): SGDLS, YYNGEE.

The genes are TRBV27 and TRBJ1-2; D remains ambiguous. This CDR3 has 13 amino acids. The germline gives CDR1 MNHEY, CDR2 SMNVEV (reference sequence). Trimming removed 6 bases from V and 0 bases from J, with 8 bases in between. Here the CDR3 reads CASRLTANYGYTF. In nucleotides, the CDR3 is TGTGCCAGCAGACTTACAGCTAACTATGGCTACACCTTC.

The V and J genes are TRBV4-1 and TRBJ2-3; D gene ambiguous. CDR3 length: 13 amino acids. The germline V gene encodes CDR1 MGHRA and CDR2 YSYEKL. Trimming took off 5 bases at V and 6 bases at J, with 12 bases between the two ends. CDR3 sequence: CASSTIPGDTQYF. The DNA of the CDR3 is TGCGCCAGCAGCACTATACCCGGGGATACGCAGTATTTT.

This clone showed up just a few times. V and J are TRBV14 and TRBJ1-2; D gene uncertain. Trimming took off 0 bases at V and 4 bases at J, with 15 bases between the two ends. CDR1 is SGHDN, CDR2 FVKESK, per germline. This CDR3 comprises 16 residues. The CDR3: CASSQDRPGISYGYTF. CDR3 in DNA: TGTGCCAGCAGCCAAGATCGACCAGGTATATCCTATGGCTACACCTTC.

This chain connects TRBV6-5 to TRBJ2-7; D is undetermined. Germline V gives CDR1 MNHEY, CDR2 SVGAGI. V was pared by 0 bases and J by 9 bases, with 12 bases between. CDR3 length: 13 residues. The CDR3 spells CASSYSPTTGQYF. CDR3 sequence (DNA): TGTGCCAGCAGTTACTCCCCAACTACGGGGCAGTACTTC.

The sample holds a few counts of this clone. The chain uses TRBV4-1 and TRBJ1-4; D call uncertain. Germline lookup yields CDR1 MGHRA and CDR2 YSYEKL. V dropped 3 bases and J dropped 9 bases, with 11 bases sitting between them. The CDR3 sequence is 13 residues long. CDR3 residues: CASSQRTGQKLFF. The DNA for the CDR3 is TGCGCCAGCAGCCAGAGGACCGGCCAAAAACTGTTTTTT.

The CDR3: CSVRSLLNEQFF. The CDR3 coding sequence is TGCAGCGTTCGCTCCCTCCTCAATGAGCAGTTCTTC. The chain uses TRBV29-1 and TRBJ2-1; D is ambiguous. V dropped 5 bases and J dropped 6 bases, with 11 bases sitting between them. The germline CDR1 and CDR2 sequences are SQVTM and ANQGSEA. The CDR3 totals 12 residues.

A few counts support this clone. This sequence joins TRBV27 and TRBJ2-7; either TRBD1 or TRBD2 may fit D (5 bases each). The V end was cut by 4 bases, the J end by 4 bases, with 11 bases between. The V gene's germline CDR1 is MNHEY and CDR2 SMNVEV (reference sequence). This CDR3 region has 13 residues. The CDR3 region has the DNA TGTGCCAGCAGTTACGGGGACGGGTACGAGCAGTACTTC. Amino acid sequence: CASSYGDGYEQYF.

This rearrangement joins TRBV29-1 to TRBJ2-7; tentative D call: TRBD1 (5 bases). Germline loops: CDR1 SQVTM, CDR2 ANQGSEA. This CDR3 is built from 14 residues. Trimming left V 5 bases short and J 2 bases short, with 16 bases between. In DNA, the CDR3 is TGCAGCGTTCAGGATCAGGGCTATGCCTACGAGCAGTACTTC. Encoded protein: CSVQDQGYAYEQYF.

The CDR3 DNA reads as TGTGCCAGTAGTATAGATCACGGGGAGCATGAGCAGTTCTTC. Amino acids: CASSIDHGEHEQFF. The chain joins TRBV19 to TRBJ2-1, with D maybe TRBD2 (5 bases). Germline V lookup: CDR1 LNHDA, CDR2 SQIVND (reference sequence). Trimming cost V 0 bases and J 8 bases, with 11 bases left between them. The CDR3 covers 14 residues. Filled out from reference TRBV19 and TRBJ2-1, the complete variable domain reads DGGITQSPKYLFRKEGQNVTLSCEQNLNHDAMYWYRQDPGQGLRLIYYSQIVNDFQKGDIAEGYSVSREKKESFPLTVTSAQKNPTAFYLCASSIDHGEHEQFFGPGTRLTVL.

This sequence joins TRBV11-2 and TRBJ2-7, with D perhaps matching TRBD1 (6 bases). From germline, CDR1 is SGHAT and CDR2 FQNNGV. V was trimmed by 5 bases and J by 5 bases, leaving 16 bases between them. This CDR3 is 14 amino acids long. The CDR3 bases are TGTGCCAGCAGCCCCTTTGTTGGGGACAACGAGCAGTACTTC. This sequence encodes CASSPFVGDNEQYF.

V and J are TRBV29-1 and TRBJ2-5; D is unclear. The CDR3 length is 12 residues. Germline V gives CDR1 SQVTM, CDR2 ANQGSEA. V lost 1 base and J 5 bases, leaving 8 bases between the germline ends. DNA for the CDR3: TGCAGCGTTGAAGGGGGAAGGGAGACCCAGTACTTC. Amino acid sequence: CSVEGGRETQYF. The full variable domain, in which reference TRBV29-1 and TRBJ2-5 provide the parts outside the CDR3, is SAVISQKPSRDICQRGTSLTIQCQVDSQVTMMFWYRQQPGQSLTLIATANQGSEATYESGFVIDKFPISRPNLTFSTLTVSNMSPEDSSIYLCSVEGGRETQYFGPGTRLLVL.

The gene calls are TRBV2 and TRBJ1-1; D perhaps matches TRBD1 (5 bases). V was trimmed by 7 bases and J by 0 bases, leaving 21 bases between them. Per the germline V gene, CDR1 is SNHLY and CDR2 is FYNNEI. The CDR3 sequence is 17 residues long. CDR3 coding DNA: TGTGCCAGCACCCAAGGCGGAGGGGAGAGGATGAACACTGAAGCTTTCTTT. Amino acids: CASTQGGGERMNTEAFF.